Listed here are 26 T cell receptor beta chains from one sample, sequenced in a study of blood T cells in healthy people across ages. The authors ran a second PCR of 7 to 11 cycles using a sample-barcoded 5' primer and a J-beta primer mix. TCRdb re-called the 5' RACE reads with MiXCR, one entry per CDR3 protein. The sample has hundreds of thousands of distinct CDR3 sequences, around a fifth seen once; the top ten hold about 20%. Material: blood. These TCRs come from a man in his sixties or seventies in good health.

There are a few counts of this clonotype. This chain joins TRBV18 and TRBJ1-1; TRBD1 aligns across 9 bases. V shed 6 bases and J 7 bases; nucleotides not matched to a gene: 9. CDR3 length: 14 amino acids. Germline values: CDR1 KGHSH, CDR2 LQKENI. Written as DNA, the CDR3 is TGTGCCAGCTCGATTCGACAGGGGGTCATTGAAGCTTTCTTT. This gives the protein CASSIRQGVIEAFF.

This clonotype was picked up many times. The chain recombines TRBV7-9 with TRBJ1-1, with 7 bases that match TRBD1. Germline assignment: CDR1 SEHNR and CDR2 FQNEAQ (reference sequence). The ends lost 5 bases at V and 6 bases at J; junction bases unmatched: 15. CDR3 size: 16 residues. The CDR3 nucleotides are TGTGCCAGCAGCCCCGCAGGAGTACAGGGGACGGCTGAAGCTTTCTTT. Residues: CASSPAGVQGTAEAFF.

This clonotype has a single count. The chain recombines TRBV3-1 with TRBJ1-2, with a tentative D call TRBD1 (6 bases). The CDR3 is 14 amino acids. CDR1 and CDR2 (germline): LGHDT, YNNKEL (reference sequence). The germline V and J ends were trimmed by 6 bases and 4 bases, with 15 bases remaining between them. CDR3 region: CASRLRGDRYGYTF. The CDR3 region has the DNA TGTGCCAGCAGACTCAGGGGCGATCGCTATGGCTACACCTTC.

This clonotype came up a few times. This is likely a read error, given that the CDR3 carries no conserved phenylalanine or tryptophan at its end. The V gene is TRBV3-1, the J gene TRBJ1-2; D call uncertain. V was pared by 0 bases and J by 2 bases, with 10 bases between. The CDR3 length is 15 residues. Germline V lookup: CDR1 LGHDT, CDR2 YNNKEL (reference sequence). DNA for the CDR3: TGTGCCAGCAGCCAAGATCGGGCGGGAAACTATGGCTACACCCTC. Protein product: CASSQDRAGNYGYTL.

This clonotype was counted ten times or more. The chain is built from TRBV20-1 and TRBJ2-1, with 11 positions matching TRBD2. The CDR3 sequence is 15 residues long. Germline V CDR1 and CDR2: DFQATT, SNEGSKA (reference sequence). The V gene end was trimmed by 3 bases and the J gene end by 7 bases; junction bases not matched to a gene: 8. CDR3 loop: CSARTLAGGDNEQFF. CDR3 in DNA: TGCAGTGCTAGGACCTTAGCGGGAGGGGATAATGAGCAGTTCTTC.

The DNA for the CDR3 is TGCGCCAGCAGCTTGGCACAGGGGAGCACAGATACGCAGTATTTT. This gives the protein CASSLAQGSTDTQYF. J is TRBJ2-3 and V is TRBV5-1, with 7 bases matching TRBD1. Trimming at V came to 0 bases and at J to 0 bases, leaving 1 base not matched to a gene. This CDR3 is 15 amino acids long. The germline V gene has CDR1 SGHRS and CDR2 YFSETQ.

This clonotype was detected a few times. The chain joins TRBV5-1 to TRBJ1-2, with D perhaps TRBD1 (5 bases). The CDR3 is made up of 14 amino acids. Germline V lookup: CDR1 SGHRS, CDR2 YFSETQ. Between the trimmed V and J ends, which lost 4 bases and 0 bases, there was a span of 10 bases. CDR3 in DNA: TGCGCCAGCAGCGAAGACAGAGCTAACTATGGCTACACCTTC. This translates into CASSEDRANYGYTF.

This clonotype has only a few counts. The genes are TRBV4-2 and TRBJ1-1, with 7 positions matching TRBD1. With 2 bases clipped from V and 7 bases from J, the junction kept 10 bases outside the gene matches. Germline CDR1 LGHNA, CDR2 YNFKEQ. The CDR3 contains 15 residues. The DNA of the CDR3 is TGTGCCAGCAGCCAAATGCCCCGACAGGGCGTTGAAGCTTTCTTT. It yields the protein CASSQMPRQGVEAFF.

The CDR3 loop is CASSLTSGGMYNEQFF. The CDR3 DNA sequence: TGCGCCAGCAGCTTGACGAGCGGGGGAATGTACAATGAGCAGTTCTTC. The chain links TRBV5-1 to TRBJ2-1; 8 bases align to TRBD2. The CDR3 extends over 16 amino acids. V dropped 1 base and J dropped 4; count of bases not matched to a gene: 7. The germline gives CDR1 SGHRS, CDR2 YFSETQ.

This clonotype was detected a few times. This sequence joins TRBV28 and TRBJ2-7; D gene unclear. V gave up 6 bases and J gave up 0 bases, with 12 bases separating them. In germline, CDR1 is MDHEN, CDR2 SYDVKM. This CDR3 spans 14 amino acids. The CDR3 sequence is CASRRDGFSYEQYF. Here the CDR3 DNA reads TGTGCCAGCAGACGTGACGGATTCTCCTACGAGCAGTACTTC.

The genes are TRBV5-1 and TRBJ2-4; D tentatively reads TRBD1 or TRBD2 (5 bases each). The CDR3 sequence is 17 residues long. Germline lookup yields CDR1 SGHRS and CDR2 YFSETQ. Trimming pared 2 bases from V and 1 base from J, leaving 16 bases between. The CDR3 nucleotides are TGCGCCAGCAGCTTACGATTGGGGGATCGGGCCAAAAACATTCAGTACTTC. Protein product: CASSLRLGDRAKNIQYF.

This sequence joins TRBV20-1 and TRBJ2-2; no clear D. The germline V and J ends were trimmed by 4 bases and 1 base, with 16 bases remaining between them. Germline V CDR1 and CDR2: DFQATT, SNEGSKA (reference sequence). CDR3 size: 16 residues. CDR3 protein: CSATRLTSLNTGELFF. For the CDR3, the DNA is TGCAGTGCTACTCGACTGACTTCGTTGAACACCGGGGAGCTGTTTTTT.

For the CDR3, the DNA is TGTGCCAGCAGCTTCGCGGCAGGGAGCTCTGGGGCCAACGTCCTGACTTTC. The encoded protein is CASSFAAGSSGANVLTF. V is TRBV5-8 and J is TRBJ2-6; D may match TRBD1 or TRBD2 (5 bases each). CDR3 size: 17 residues. Per the germline V gene, CDR1 is SGHTS and CDR2 is YDEGEE. V lost 2 bases, J lost 0 bases, and 12 bases lay in between. The full variable domain, with the rest looked up from reference TRBV5-8 and TRBJ2-6, is EAGVTQSPTHLIKTRGQQATLRCSPISGHTSVYWYQQALGLGLQFLLWYDEGEERNRGNFPPRFSGRQFPNYSSELNVNALELEDSALYLCASSFAAGSSGANVLTFGAGSRLTVL.

This clonotype has only one observation. An end of the junction does not agree with germline; a read error may underlie this. The genes are TRBV7-2 and TRBJ2-5; D possibly corresponds to TRBD2 (6 bases). Per germline, CDR1 SGHTA and CDR2 FQGNSA. The CDR3 is 14 residues long. The CDR3 region is CASSLGSSEEAQYF. The CDR3 DNA follows: TGTGCCAGCAGCTTAGGTTCTAGCGAAGAGGCCCAGTACTTC.

V usage is TRBV6-6 and J usage is TRBJ1-1; 7 positions match TRBD1. The CDR3 loop spans 14 amino acids. The J segment lost 3 bases and the V segment lost 6 bases, leaving 7 bases of the junction unmatched. The V gene's germline CDR1 is MNHNY and CDR2 SVGAGI (reference sequence). The CDR3 sequence is CASRPTGWDTEAFF. In nucleotides, the CDR3 is TGTGCCAGCAGACCGACAGGGTGGGACACTGAAGCTTTCTTT.

This clonotype was counted ten times or more. CDR3 sequence (DNA): TGTGCCAGCAGCCCGTCTGGGGGAATTAATGAAAAACTGTTTTTT. The encoded protein is CASSPSGGINEKLFF. The chain recombines TRBV7-7 with TRBJ1-4; a possible D gene is TRBD1 (5 bases). Deletions cut 5 bases from V and 4 bases from J, with 14 bases between. The CDR3 totals 15 residues. The germline V gene has CDR1 SSHAT and CDR2 FNYEAQ (reference sequence).

This clonotype occurred a few times. This chain links TRBV2 with TRBJ1-4; 10 bases match TRBD1. This CDR3 is 14 amino acids long. CDR1 and CDR2 from the germline V gene are SNHLY and FYNNEI. V dropped 6 bases and J dropped 6; count of bases not matched to a gene: 4. The CDR3 loop is CASRTGTGDEKLFF. The CDR3 bases are TGTGCCAGCAGGACCGGGACAGGGGATGAAAAACTGTTTTTT. Full variable domain (missing parts from reference TRBV2 and TRBJ1-4): EPEVTQTPSHQVTQMGQEVILRCVPISNHLYFYWYRQILGQKVEFLVSFYNNEISEKSEIFDDQFSVERPDGSNFTLKIRSTKLEDSAMYFCASRTGTGDEKLFFGSGTQLSVL.

The CDR3 reads CASSYRSGSTDTQYF. In nucleotides, the CDR3 is TGTGCCAGCAGTTATAGGTCGGGAAGCACAGATACGCAGTATTTT. This chain links TRBV6-5 with TRBJ2-3; D perhaps matches TRBD2 (5 bases). CDR1 and CDR2 (germline): MNHEY, SVGAGI. Between the trimmed V and J ends, which lost 3 bases and 0 bases, there was a span of 10 bases. CDR3 length equals 15 residues.

CDR3 nucleotides: TGTGCCAGCAGTGAAATGGGGACTTATGGCTACACCTTC. Translation: CASSEMGTYGYTF. The chain links TRBV2 to TRBJ1-2; D perhaps matches TRBD1 (5 bases). V lost 2 bases and J lost 5, with 9 bases in between. Per germline, CDR1 SNHLY and CDR2 FYNNEI. The CDR3 covers 13 residues. The whole variable domain, filled in from reference TRBV2 and TRBJ1-2, reads EPEVTQTPSHQVTQMGQEVILRCVPISNHLYFYWYRQILGQKVEFLVSFYNNEISEKSEIFDDQFSVERPDGSNFTLKIRSTKLEDSAMYFCASSEMGTYGYTFGSGTRLTVV.

The chain couples TRBV5-4 to TRBJ2-1; no firm D call. The CDR3 extends over 15 amino acids. Germline V CDR1 and CDR2: SGHNT, YYREEE (reference sequence). Trimming took 4 bases from V and 4 from J, leaving 15 bases between them. CDR3 bases: TGTGCCAGCAGCCCACCGGCCTCCGGGTACAATGAGCAGTTCTTC. Translating gives CASSPPASGYNEQFF.

This sequence joins TRBV29-1 and TRBJ2-7; no firm D call. CDR3 length: 12 residues. Germline values: CDR1 SQVTM, CDR2 ANQGSEA. Deletions cut 4 bases from V and 3 bases from J, with 10 bases between. The CDR3 DNA is TGCAGCGTTGTCGGCATGGTCTACGAGCAGTACTTC. It is translated as CSVVGMVYEQYF.

This clonotype was counted a few times. This chain connects TRBV10-3 to TRBJ2-2; possible D gene TRBD2, 5 bases. Trimming cost V 4 bases and J 8 bases, with 26 bases left between them. The germline V gene has CDR1 ENHRY and CDR2 SYGVKD. This CDR3 spans 18 amino acids. The CDR3 bases are TGTGCCATCAGTGGTCCCTCCCCCACTAGTACGGGAACGGGGGAGCTGTTTTTT. Amino acid sequence: CAISGPSPTSTGTGELFF.

V gene TRBV3-1 combines with J gene TRBJ2-5, with 10 bases aligning to TRBD2. Germline V CDR1 and CDR2: LGHDT, YNNKEL (reference sequence). This CDR3 spans 14 amino acids. The trim removed 7 bases at V and 5 bases at J, leaving 7 bases unmatched. The CDR3 nucleotides read TGTGCCAGCAACTCAGCGGGAGGGGGGGAGACCCAGTACTTC. Translating it yields CASNSAGGGETQYF.

The V call is TRBV12-3 or TRBV12-4, the J call TRBJ1-1, with 9 nucleotides matching TRBD1. With V trimmed by 5 bases and J by 1 base, 8 bases remained unmatched. This CDR3 comprises 16 residues. CDR3 DNA sequence: TGTGCCAGCAGTCCCCGACAGGGGGGTGCGAACACTGAAGCTTTCTTT. Protein sequence: CASSPRQGGANTEAFF.

The rearrangement links TRBV28 to TRBJ2-7, with 8 bases matching TRBD2. Germline CDR1 is MDHEN and CDR2 is SYDVKM. V shed 6 bases and J 6 bases; nucleotides not matched to a gene: 13. The CDR3 runs to 15 residues. The CDR3 sequence: CASSPSGLGDSEQYF. The CDR3 nucleotides are TGTGCCAGCAGCCCTTCGGGACTAGGGGATAGCGAGCAGTACTTC.

The table lists this clonotype with a few counts. The V and J genes are TRBV11-1 and TRBJ2-5, with 8 bases aligning to TRBD2. This CDR3 is 14 amino acids long. Germline CDR1 and CDR2: SGHAT and FQDESV (reference sequence). J gave up 3 bases and V 5 bases, and 5 bases lay outside the gene matches. This CDR3 reads CASSQTSAEETQYF. In nucleotides, the CDR3 is TGTGCCAGCAGCCAGACTAGCGCCGAAGAGACCCAGTACTTC.